These 22 T cell receptor beta chains were all obtained from the same sample, sequenced in a study of T-cell memory formation after mild COVID-19. Via MiXCR, TCRdb re-called the 5' RACE reads, giving one row per CDR3 protein. The table lists about 560,000 distinct CDR3 sequences, approximately 15% of them singletons. The specimen was PBMCs or a T cell subset sorted from them (not recorded which). Receptor source: an adult woman who had mild COVID-19 (a few samples of this study predate the infection). Cell type and time point are not known.

Only a few counts were recorded for this clonotype. The chain links TRBV5-1 to TRBJ1-1; no definite D call. Germline loops: CDR1 SGHRS, CDR2 YFSETQ. V lost 0 bases and J 8 bases, leaving 11 bases between the germline ends. The CDR3 extends over 13 amino acids. The CDR3 nucleotides read TGCGCCAGCAGCTTGGATGTACCTCGGGAAGCTTTCTTT. Amino acids: CASSLDVPREAFF.

The chain joins TRBV27 to TRBJ2-3; 9 positions agree with TRBD2. CDR3 length: 15 residues. The V gene end was trimmed by 6 bases and the J gene end by 2 bases; junction bases not matched to a gene: 6. Germline V lookup: CDR1 MNHEY, CDR2 SMNVEV (reference sequence). The CDR3 DNA sequence: TGTGCCAGCAGAGGGGCGGGAGGGCCCACAGATACGCAGTATTTT. This gives the protein CASRGAGGPTDTQYF.

In this sample, this clonotype turned up a few times. This chain joins TRBV5-4 and TRBJ2-5; 8 bases are shared with TRBD1. V gave up 5 bases and J gave up 5 bases; unmatched junction bases: 5. The CDR3 runs to 13 residues. CDR1 SGHNT and CDR2 YYREEE come from the germline V gene (reference sequence). Here the CDR3 DNA reads TGTGCCAGCAGTCACAGGGGGATGGAGACCCAGTACTTC. This sequence encodes CASSHRGMETQYF.

The chain uses TRBV7-9 and TRBJ1-1; D not certain. Germline V gene lookup returns CDR1 SEHNR and CDR2 FQNEAQ (reference sequence). The CDR3 is made up of 13 amino acids. V was clipped by 0 bases and J by 8 bases, with 10 bases between them. CDR3 bases: TGTGCCAGCAGCTTAGCGGGAAGCCAGGAAGCTTTCTTT. Its translation: CASSLAGSQEAFF.

This clonotype occurred a few times. Here the CDR3 DNA reads TGCGCCAGCAGCTTAGACCAATACAATGAGCAGTTCTTC. It specifies CASSLDQYNEQFF. The chain uses TRBV5-1 and TRBJ2-1; no clear D gene. The ends were cut back, 2 bases at V and 4 bases at J, with 7 bases in the middle. The CDR3 sequence is 13 residues long. CDR1 and CDR2 from the germline V gene are SGHRS and YFSETQ.

This clonotype was counted between two and nine times. V and J are TRBV7-2 and TRBJ2-2; D remains unclear. Per germline, CDR1 SGHTA and CDR2 FQGNSA. The ends were cut back, 5 bases at V and 1 base at J, with 8 bases in the middle. This CDR3 is 14 amino acids long. The CDR3 spells CASSTTENTGELFF. In DNA, the CDR3 is TGTGCCAGCAGCACTACAGAGAACACCGGGGAGCTGTTTTTT.

This clonotype was recorded a few times. The J gene is TRBJ2-1, the V gene TRBV3-1; D is unclear. V was trimmed by 0 bases and J by 9 bases, leaving 9 bases between them. This CDR3 is built from 13 residues. Germline lookup yields CDR1 LGHDT and CDR2 YNNKEL (reference sequence). As DNA, the CDR3 is TGTGCCAGCAGCCAAGATTGGGTCAGTGAGCAGTTCTTC. Amino acid sequence: CASSQDWVSEQFF.

This clonotype was observed a few times. V gene TRBV12-3 or TRBV12-4 combines with J gene TRBJ2-7, with D perhaps matching TRBD1 (6 bases). V was cut by 8 bases and J by 1 base, with 12 bases left in between. This CDR3 has 13 residues. This CDR3 reads CASCTGLSYEQYF. CDR3 DNA: TGTGCCAGCTGTACAGGGCTATCCTACGAGCAGTACTTC.

V usage is TRBV11-2 and J usage is TRBJ1-2, with 7 bases that match TRBD1. The CDR3 is 12 amino acids. CDR1 is SGHAT, CDR2 FQNNGV, per germline. The trim removed 5 bases at V and 8 bases at J, leaving 5 bases unmatched. CDR3 sequence (DNA): TGTGCCAGCAGCGAGACAGGGTACGGCTACACCTTC. Translation: CASSETGYGYTF. The full variable domain, rest sourced from reference TRBV11-2 and TRBJ1-2, is EAGVAQSPRYKIIEKRQSVAFWCNPISGHATLYWYQQILGQGPKLLIQFQNNGVVDDSQLPKDRFSAERLKGVDSTLKIQPAKLEDSAVYLCASSETGYGYTFGSGTRLTVV.

This clonotype came up many times. The chain carries TRBV6-6 and TRBJ1-1; the match to TRBD1 covers 7 bases. The CDR3 covers 14 residues. Germline V gene sequence: CDR1 MNHNY, CDR2 SVGAGI (reference sequence). After removal of 6 bases from V and 0 bases from J, the junction contained 4 bases not matched to a gene. The chain's CDR3 is CASSRDSLNTEAFF. The CDR3 DNA is TGTGCCAGCAGCCGGGACAGCTTGAACACTGAAGCTTTCTTT.

This clonotype has only a few counts. J is TRBJ2-3 and V is TRBV12-3 or TRBV12-4; TRBD2 matches 7 bases. The CDR3 covers 14 residues. With V trimmed by 4 bases and J by 4 bases, 5 bases remained unmatched. Written as DNA, the CDR3 is TGTGCCAGCAGTTCCGGACTAGTCTCAGATACGCAGTATTTT. It codes for CASSSGLVSDTQYF.

The gene calls are TRBV11-1 and TRBJ2-2; D is possibly TRBD1 (6 bases). CDR3 size: 15 residues. V was pared by 7 bases and J by 3 bases, with 15 bases between. The germline gives CDR1 SGHAT, CDR2 FQDESV (reference sequence). The CDR3 reads CASTTGSRDTGELFF. The CDR3 nucleotides read TGTGCCAGCACCACAGGGTCGAGGGACACCGGGGAGCTGTTTTTT.

This clonotype occurred once. J is TRBJ2-5 and V is TRBV6-5; 9 bases line up with TRBD1. Germline CDR1 MNHEY, CDR2 SVGAGI. V lost 0 bases to trimming and J lost 4 bases; unmatched junction nucleotides: 0. The CDR3 consists of 14 residues. The CDR3 DNA is TGTGCCAGCAGTTACTCACAGGGGGCAGAGACCCAGTACTTC. As protein: CASSYSQGAETQYF.

This clonotype was observed many times. This chain uses TRBV3-1 with TRBJ1-1; 8 nucleotides agree with TRBD1. V trimming: 6 bases; J trimming: 1 base; junction bases outside the gene matches: 1. The CDR3 covers 13 residues. CDR1 is LGHDT and CDR2 is YNNKEL in the germline V gene (reference sequence). DNA for the CDR3: TGTGCCAGCAGTCAGGGGGCGAACACTGAAGCTTTCTTT. Translating gives CASSQGANTEAFF.

The gene calls are TRBV5-1 and TRBJ1-1, with TRBD1 identical over 9 bases. Germline-derived CDR1 and CDR2 are SGHRS and YFSETQ. The V and J ends lost 2 bases and 7 bases, in that order; junction bases with no gene match: 6. The CDR3 consists of 14 residues. This CDR3 is CASSLGDRASEAFF. CDR3 nucleotides: TGCGCCAGCAGCTTAGGGGACAGGGCGAGTGAAGCTTTCTTT. Using reference TRBV5-1 and TRBJ1-1 for the parts outside the CDR3, the full variable domain is KAGVTQTPRYLIKTRGQQVTLSCSPISGHRSVSWYQQTPGQGLQFLFEYFSETQRNKGNFPGRFSGRQFSNSRSEMNVSTLELGDSALYLCASSLGDRASEAFFGQGTRLTVV.

The V and J genes are TRBV19 and TRBJ1-2; TRBD1 matches at 7 bases. With 5 bases clipped from V and 2 bases from J, the junction kept 5 bases outside the gene matches. Germline CDR1 is LNHDA and CDR2 is SQIVND (reference sequence). This CDR3 is 14 amino acids long. CDR3 in DNA: TGTGCCAGTAGTCCCGCGACAGGGAACTATGGCTACACCTTC. Amino acid sequence: CASSPATGNYGYTF.

The chain uses TRBV5-1 and TRBJ2-5, with 9 bases aligning to TRBD2. After removal of 6 bases from V and 1 base from J, the junction contained 7 bases not matched to a gene. This CDR3 has 15 residues. Per germline, CDR1 SGHRS and CDR2 YFSETQ. The CDR3 is CASTSGSGGQETQYF. CDR3 coding DNA: TGCGCCAGCACCTCAGGTAGCGGGGGCCAAGAGACCCAGTACTTC.

This chain links TRBV19 with TRBJ2-1; possibly TRBD2 for D (6 bases). The V gene lost 2 bases and the J gene lost 7 bases, with 9 bases spanning the gap. Germline values: CDR1 LNHDA, CDR2 SQIVND (reference sequence). CDR3 length: 13 residues. The CDR3 coding sequence is TGTGCCAGTAGTATACGGAGGGAGAATGAGCAGTTCTTC. It translates to CASSIRRENEQFF.

This clonotype showed up just a few times. This chain uses TRBV28 with TRBJ2-6, with 7 nucleotides matching TRBD1. CDR1 MDHEN and CDR2 SYDVKM come from the germline V gene. After removal of 7 bases from V and 0 bases from J, the junction contained 3 bases not matched to a gene. The CDR3 length is 15 residues. DNA for the CDR3: TGTGCCAGCATGGCAGGGGGCTCTGGGGCCAACGTCCTGACTTTC. Translated, it gives CASMAGGSGANVLTF.

This clonotype was detected only a few times. The CDR3 region has the DNA TGTGCCAGCAGCTTTGGGACAGGGGGAGTTATGGGTGAAGCTTTCTTT. This encodes CASSFGTGGVMGEAFF. The chain has TRBV7-2 and TRBJ1-1; 11 nucleotides agree with TRBD1. The trim removed 3 bases at V and 7 bases at J, leaving 10 bases unmatched. The CDR3 covers 16 residues. Germline CDR1 reads SGHTA; CDR2 reads FQGNSA.

This clonotype turned up a few times. The J gene is TRBJ1-2, the V gene TRBV12-3 or TRBV12-4; weak D call: TRBD1 (6 bases). CDR3 length: 13 residues. The V end lost 5 bases, the J end lost 4 bases, and 11 bases lay between the germline ends. The CDR3 region is CASSITGSYGYTF. CDR3 bases: TGTGCCAGCAGTATCACAGGGTCCTATGGCTACACCTTC.

This clonotype was recorded a few times. The genes are TRBV4-3 and TRBJ2-1, with 7 nucleotides matching TRBD2. V dropped 0 bases and J dropped 6; count of bases not matched to a gene: 5. CDR1 and CDR2 (germline): LGHNA, YSLEER. CDR3 length: 15 residues. CDR3 loop: CASSQEPREVNEQFF. The CDR3 DNA is TGCGCCAGCAGCCAAGAACCCCGGGAGGTCAATGAGCAGTTCTTC.